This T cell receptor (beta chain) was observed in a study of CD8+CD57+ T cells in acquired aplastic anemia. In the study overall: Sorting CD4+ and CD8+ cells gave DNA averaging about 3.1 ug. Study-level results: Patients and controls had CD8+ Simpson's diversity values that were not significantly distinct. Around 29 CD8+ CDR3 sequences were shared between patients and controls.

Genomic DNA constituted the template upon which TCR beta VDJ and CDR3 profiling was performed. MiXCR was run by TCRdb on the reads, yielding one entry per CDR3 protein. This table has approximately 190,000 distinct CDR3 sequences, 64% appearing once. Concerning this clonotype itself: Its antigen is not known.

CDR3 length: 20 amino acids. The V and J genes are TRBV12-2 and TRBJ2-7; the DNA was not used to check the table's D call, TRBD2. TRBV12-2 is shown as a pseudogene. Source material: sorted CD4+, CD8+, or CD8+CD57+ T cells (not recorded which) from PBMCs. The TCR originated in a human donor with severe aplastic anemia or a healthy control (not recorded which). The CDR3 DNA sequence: TGTGCAAGTCGCTTAGCCGGGGACAGCTCTAGCGGGAGAGTCCCCTACGAGCAGTACTTC. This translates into CASRLAGDSSSGRVPYEQYF.